This TCR beta chain stems from a study of molecular identifiers for immune sequencing clone quantification. In its sample, this clonotype was seen many times. TCRdb re-called the PCR reads with MiXCR, one entry per CDR3 protein. The sample records some 320,000 distinct CDR3 sequences, roughly 23% being singletons. V was trimmed by 1 base and J by 3 bases, leaving 13 bases between them. The CDR3 is 14 amino acids. The germline V gene has CDR1 DFQATT and CDR2 SNEGSKA (reference sequence). Source material for naive CD8 libraries was about 17,000 to 1,100,000 sorted cells, with 10%, 30% or 50% RNA. The authors sorted naive CD8 T cells as CD8+CD4-CCR7+CD45RA+.

The rearrangement uses TRBV20-1 and TRBJ2-7; D might be TRBD2 (5 bases). The sequence was obtained from a human donor in good health. Some libraries in this study had Jurkat cell RNA spiked in. Input material: naive CD8+ T cells from blood, with Jurkat cell RNA spiked in. Stated subset: FACS-sorted CD8+CD4-CCR7+CD45RA+ naive T cells. DNA of the CDR3: TGCAGTGCTAGAGGGGAGCTGCCCTACTACGAGCAGTACTTC. This translates into CSARGELPYYEQYF.